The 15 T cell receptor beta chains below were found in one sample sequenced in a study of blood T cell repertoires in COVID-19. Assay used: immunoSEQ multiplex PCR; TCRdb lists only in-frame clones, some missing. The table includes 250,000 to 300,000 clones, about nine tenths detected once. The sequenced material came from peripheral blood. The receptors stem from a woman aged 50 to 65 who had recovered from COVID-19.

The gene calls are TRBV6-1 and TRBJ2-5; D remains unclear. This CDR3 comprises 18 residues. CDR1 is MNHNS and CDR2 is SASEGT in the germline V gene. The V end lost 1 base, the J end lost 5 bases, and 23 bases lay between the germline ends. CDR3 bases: TGTGCCAGCAGTGAAGGAGTCCGCTCGGTCGGGTACGGGGAGACCCAGTACTTC. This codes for CASSEGVRSVGYGETQYF.

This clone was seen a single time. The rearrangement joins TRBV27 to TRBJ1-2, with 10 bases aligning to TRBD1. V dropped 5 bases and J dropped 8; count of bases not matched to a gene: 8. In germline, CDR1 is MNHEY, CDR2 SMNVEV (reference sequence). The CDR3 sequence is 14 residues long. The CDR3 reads CASSIQRDRGGYTF. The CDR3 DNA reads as TGTGCCAGCAGTATCCAACGGGACAGGGGAGGCTACACCTTC.

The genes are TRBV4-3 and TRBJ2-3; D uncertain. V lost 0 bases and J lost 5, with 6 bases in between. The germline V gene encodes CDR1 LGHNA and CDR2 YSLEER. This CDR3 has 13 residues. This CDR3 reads CASSQDYIDTQYF. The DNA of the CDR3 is TGCGCCAGCAGCCAAGATTATATAGATACGCAGTATTTT.

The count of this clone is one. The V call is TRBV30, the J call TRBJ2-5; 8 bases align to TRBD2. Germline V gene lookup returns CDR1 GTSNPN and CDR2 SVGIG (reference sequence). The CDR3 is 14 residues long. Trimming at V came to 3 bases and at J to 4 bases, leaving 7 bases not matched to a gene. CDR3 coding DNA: TGTGCCTGGAGATTAGCGGGATCAGTAGAGACCCAGTACTTC. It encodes CAWRLAGSVETQYF.

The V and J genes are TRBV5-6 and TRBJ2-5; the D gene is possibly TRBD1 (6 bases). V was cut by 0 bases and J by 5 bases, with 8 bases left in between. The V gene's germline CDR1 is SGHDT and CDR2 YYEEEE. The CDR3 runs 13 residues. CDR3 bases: TGTGCCAGCAGCTTGGACAGGGCTGAGACCCAGTACTTC. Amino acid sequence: CASSLDRAETQYF.

The CDR3 is CASSPGSGTDYEQYF. The CDR3 DNA reads as TGTGCCAGCTCACCTGGGAGCGGGACGGACTACGAGCAGTACTTC. This chain uses TRBV18 with TRBJ2-7, with TRBD2 matching over 7 bases. The J segment lost 3 bases and the V segment lost 3 bases, leaving 8 bases of the junction unmatched. Per the germline V gene, CDR1 is KGHSH and CDR2 is LQKENI. The CDR3 length is 15 residues.

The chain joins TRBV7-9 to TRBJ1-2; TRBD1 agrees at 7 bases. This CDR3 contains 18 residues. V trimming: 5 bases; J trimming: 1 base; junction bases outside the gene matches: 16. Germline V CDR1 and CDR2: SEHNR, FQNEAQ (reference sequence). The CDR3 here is CASSPETGKDPFNYGYTF. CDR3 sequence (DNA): TGTGCCAGCAGCCCGGAGACAGGGAAGGACCCTTTTAACTATGGCTACACCTTC.

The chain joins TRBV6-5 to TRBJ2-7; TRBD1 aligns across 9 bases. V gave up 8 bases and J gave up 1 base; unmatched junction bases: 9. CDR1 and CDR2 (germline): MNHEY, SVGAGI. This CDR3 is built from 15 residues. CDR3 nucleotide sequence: TGTGCCAGCCGGGACAGGGTATTTCCTTCCTACGAGCAGTACTTC. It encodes CASRDRVFPSYEQYF.

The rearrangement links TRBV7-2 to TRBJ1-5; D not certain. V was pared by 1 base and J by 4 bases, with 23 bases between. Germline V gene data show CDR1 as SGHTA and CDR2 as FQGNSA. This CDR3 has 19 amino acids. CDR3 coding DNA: TGTGCCAGCAGCTTAGTGGCGGGAAACCTAGGGCAGTTTAATCAGCCCCAGCATTTT. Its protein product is CASSLVAGNLGQFNQPQHF.

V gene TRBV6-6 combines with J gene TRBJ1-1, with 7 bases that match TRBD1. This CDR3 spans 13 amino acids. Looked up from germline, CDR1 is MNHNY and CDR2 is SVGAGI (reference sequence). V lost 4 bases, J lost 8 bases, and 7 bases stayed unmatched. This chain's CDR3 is CASSSNQQGEAFF. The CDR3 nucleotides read TGTGCCAGCAGTTCGAATCAACAGGGGGAAGCTTTCTTT.

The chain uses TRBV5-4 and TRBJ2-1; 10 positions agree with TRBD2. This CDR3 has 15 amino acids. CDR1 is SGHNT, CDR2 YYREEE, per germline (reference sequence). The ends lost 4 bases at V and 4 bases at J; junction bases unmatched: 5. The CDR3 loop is CASSGGLAEYNEQFF. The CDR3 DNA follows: TGTGCCAGCAGCGGTGGACTAGCGGAATACAATGAGCAGTTCTTC.

This CDR3 is CASSTRTGGPYEQYF. In DNA, the CDR3 is TGTGCCAGTAGTACGAGGACAGGGGGCCCCTACGAGCAGTACTTC. The chain joins TRBV19 to TRBJ2-7, with 11 bases lining up with TRBD1. The CDR3 totals 15 residues. Trimming at V came to 4 bases and at J to 2 bases, leaving 4 bases not matched to a gene. Germline V gene lookup returns CDR1 LNHDA and CDR2 SQIVND (reference sequence).

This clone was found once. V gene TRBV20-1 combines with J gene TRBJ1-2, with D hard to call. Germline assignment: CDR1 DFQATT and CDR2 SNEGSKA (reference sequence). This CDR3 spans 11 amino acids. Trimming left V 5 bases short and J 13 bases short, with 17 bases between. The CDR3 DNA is TGCAGTGCTCCTCGGACTGTCTACCTCACCTTC. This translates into CSAPRTVYLTF.

CDR3 region: CASGLTDTQYF. The CDR3 DNA reads as TGTGCTAGTGGCCTCACAGATACGCAGTATTTT. The V call is TRBV12-5, the J call TRBJ2-3; D uncertain. This CDR3 is built from 11 residues. The germline V gene has CDR1 LGHNT and CDR2 FRNRAP. V lost 6 bases and J lost 2, with 3 bases in between. Based on the CDR3 plus reference TRBV12-5 and TRBJ2-3, the full variable domain is DARVTQTPRHKVTEMGQEVTMRCQPILGHNTVFWYRQTMMQGLELLAYFRNRAPLDDSGMPKDRFSAEMPDATLATLKIQPSEPRDSAVYFCASGLTDTQYFGPGTRLTVL.

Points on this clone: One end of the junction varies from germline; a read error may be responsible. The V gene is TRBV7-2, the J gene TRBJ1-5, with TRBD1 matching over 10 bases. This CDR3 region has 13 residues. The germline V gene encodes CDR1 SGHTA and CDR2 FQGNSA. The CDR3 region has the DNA TGTGCCAGCAGCTTAGAAAGACAGGGGGCGAGGTATTTT. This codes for CASSLERQGARYF. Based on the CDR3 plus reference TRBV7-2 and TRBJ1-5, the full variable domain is GAGVSQSPSNKVTEKGKDVELRCDPISGHTALYWYRQSLGQGLEFLIYFQGNSAPDKSGLPSDRFSAERTGGSVSTLTIQRTQQEDSAVYLCASSLERQGARYFGDGTRLSIL.